This T cell receptor (beta chain) was captured by sequencing in a study of breast tumors, draining lymph nodes, adjacent tissues. TCRdb itself ran the multiplex PCR reads through MiXCR, one entry per CDR3 protein. The sample contains 85,000 to 130,000 distinct CDR3 sequences, approximately 21% of which appear only once. This clonotype has ten or more counts. What it binds is unknown. The lymph nodes were axillary draining lymph nodes from breast cancer patients. CDR1 SGDLS and CDR2 YYNGEE come from the germline V gene. The J segment lost 4 bases and the V segment lost 3 bases, leaving 10 bases of the junction unmatched. The CDR3 covers 16 residues. Overall study findings and caveats: Luminal-like breast cancer showed significantly higher tumor–nontumor repertoire similarity than basal-like. Most tumor T cells seemingly derive from lymph node, then expand in tumor. Compared with lymph nodes, tumors were less diverse; compared with nontumor tissue, more.

This chain links TRBV9 with TRBJ2-3; the match to TRBD1 covers 8 bases. This sequence originates from a female donor with breast cancer. Some clones in this sample may be carry-over from other donors' samples. The sample was axillary lymph node tissue. The CDR3 spells CASSAFWTGPADTQYF. DNA of the CDR3: TGTGCCAGCAGCGCCTTCTGGACAGGGCCCGCAGATACGCAGTATTTT.